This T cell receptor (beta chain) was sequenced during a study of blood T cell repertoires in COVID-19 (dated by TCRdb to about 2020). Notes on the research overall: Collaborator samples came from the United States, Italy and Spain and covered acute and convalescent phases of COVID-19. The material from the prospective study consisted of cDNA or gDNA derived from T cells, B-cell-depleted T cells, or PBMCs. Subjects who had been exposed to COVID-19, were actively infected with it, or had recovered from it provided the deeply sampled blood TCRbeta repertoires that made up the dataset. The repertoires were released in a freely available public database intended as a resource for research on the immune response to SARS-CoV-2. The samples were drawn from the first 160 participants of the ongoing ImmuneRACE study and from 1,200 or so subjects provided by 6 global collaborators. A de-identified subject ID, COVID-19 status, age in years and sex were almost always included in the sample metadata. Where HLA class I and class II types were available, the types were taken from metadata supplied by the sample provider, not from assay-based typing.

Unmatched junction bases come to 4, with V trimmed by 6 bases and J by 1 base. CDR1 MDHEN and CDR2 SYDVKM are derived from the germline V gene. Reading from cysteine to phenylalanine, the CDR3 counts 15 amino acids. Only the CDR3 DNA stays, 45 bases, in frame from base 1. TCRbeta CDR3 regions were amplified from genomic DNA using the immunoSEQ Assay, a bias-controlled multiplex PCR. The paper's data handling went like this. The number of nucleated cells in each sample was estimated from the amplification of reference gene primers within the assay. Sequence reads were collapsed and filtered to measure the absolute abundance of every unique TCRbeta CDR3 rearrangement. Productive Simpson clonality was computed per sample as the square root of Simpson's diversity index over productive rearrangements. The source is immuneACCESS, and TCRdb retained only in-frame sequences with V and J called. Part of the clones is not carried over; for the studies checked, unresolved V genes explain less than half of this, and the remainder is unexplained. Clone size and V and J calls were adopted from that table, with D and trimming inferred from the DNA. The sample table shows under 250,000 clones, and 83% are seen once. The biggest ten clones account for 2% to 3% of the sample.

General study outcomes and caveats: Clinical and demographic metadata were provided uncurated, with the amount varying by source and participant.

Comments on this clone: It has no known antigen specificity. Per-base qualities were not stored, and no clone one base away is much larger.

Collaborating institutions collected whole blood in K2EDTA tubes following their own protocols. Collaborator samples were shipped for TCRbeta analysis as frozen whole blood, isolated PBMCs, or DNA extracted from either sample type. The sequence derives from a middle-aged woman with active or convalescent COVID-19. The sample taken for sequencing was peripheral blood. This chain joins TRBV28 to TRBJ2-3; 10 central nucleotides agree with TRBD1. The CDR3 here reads CASSPGTGGTDTQYF. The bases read TGTGCCAGCAGCCCCGGGACAGGGGGCACAGATACGCAGTATTTT.